One sample yielded the 9 T cell receptor beta chains listed below, sequenced in a study of blood T cell repertoires in COVID-19 (dated by TCRdb to 2020 to 2022). The library came from the immunoSEQ multiplex PCR assay. Here the immuneACCESS table is served through TCRdb, limited to in-frame sequences with V and J called. Missing clones are a known gap in these copies; in checked studies unresolved V genes cover under half, and the rest lacks a known reason. A total of about 60,000 clones appear in this sample, just under 90% of them only once. 1.4% of the sample is taken by the ten largest. The material sequenced was peripheral blood. These receptors originate from a man in his sixties with acute or convalescent COVID-19.

The V and J genes are TRBV28 and TRBJ2-7; maybe TRBD2 (7 bases). V shed 7 bases and J shed 4 bases, with 17 bases lying between them. CDR3 size: 14 residues. The germline V gene has CDR1 MDHEN and CDR2 SYDVKM. The CDR3 region is CASKGGGAVYEQYF. CDR3 coding DNA: TGTGCCAGCAAAGGTGGGGGGGCCGTTTACGAGCAGTACTTC.

V is TRBV7-8 and J is TRBJ1-2; 9 bases match TRBD1. V lost 6 bases, J lost 5 bases, and 7 bases stayed unmatched. This CDR3 has 14 amino acids. Germline CDR1 is SGHVS and CDR2 is FQNEAQ. In DNA form, the CDR3 reads TGTGCCAGCAGATCCGGGACAGGGATTTATGGCTACACCTTC. This encodes CASRSGTGIYGYTF.

The J gene is TRBJ2-4, the V gene TRBV29-1, with TRBD1 matching 7 bases. CDR1 is SQVTM and CDR2 is ANQGSEA in the germline V gene. This CDR3 has 14 residues. The junction had 3 bases not matched to a gene; V was cut back by 4 bases and J by 0 bases. CDR3 amino acids: CSVVGQLAKNIQYF. CDR3 DNA sequence: TGCAGCGTTGTGGGACAGCTAGCCAAAAACATTCAGTACTTC.

The CDR3 reads CSVVSFGGTTGELFF. CDR3 coding DNA: TGCAGCGTTGTCTCGTTTGGAGGGACCACCGGGGAGCTGTTTTTT. V gene TRBV29-1 combines with J gene TRBJ2-2; a weak D match, TRBD2 (6 bases). Trimming took off 4 bases at V and 4 bases at J, with 16 bases between the two ends. Germline V gives CDR1 SQVTM, CDR2 ANQGSEA. The CDR3 loop spans 15 amino acids.

V and J are TRBV7-6 and TRBJ1-1; a weak D match, TRBD1 (6 bases). This CDR3 comprises 14 residues. The V gene lost 6 bases and the J gene lost 6 bases, with 17 bases spanning the gap. The germline CDR1 and CDR2 sequences are SGHVS and FNYEAQ. CDR3 sequence: CASSPERGMAEAFF. The CDR3 bases are TGTGCCAGCAGTCCCGAAAGGGGGATGGCTGAAGCTTTCTTT. Full variable domain (missing parts from reference TRBV7-6 and TRBJ1-1): GAGVSQSPRYKVTKRGQDVALRCDPISGHVSLYWYRQALGQGPEFLTYFNYEAQQDKSGLPNDRFSAERPEGSISTLTIQRTEQRDSAMYRCASSPERGMAEAFFGQGTRLTVV.

This clone appeared once. V is TRBV28 and J is TRBJ2-7, with 12 bases identical to TRBD2. Germline V lookup: CDR1 MDHEN, CDR2 SYDVKM. V shed 2 bases and J 3 bases; nucleotides not matched to a gene: 5. The CDR3 is 16 amino acids. The CDR3 bases are TGTGCCAGCAGTTTACGTGGACTAGCGGGACTCTACGAGCAGTACTTC. Protein: CASSLRGLAGLYEQYF.

The chain couples TRBV24-1 to TRBJ1-2; 8 bases are a match to TRBD1. V was clipped by 7 bases and J by 7 bases; unmatched bases: 10. Germline V lookup: CDR1 KGHDR, CDR2 SFDVKD. CDR3 size: 14 residues. The DNA of the CDR3 is TGTGCCACCAGCGCCATGACAGGGGTCGGTGGCTACACCTTC. Translation: CATSAMTGVGGYTF.

In nucleotides, the CDR3 is TGCGCCAGCAGCTCAAGCTATAGCGGGGGACGGTACGAGCAGTACTTC. Translating gives CASSSSYSGGRYEQYF. The chain uses TRBV5-1 and TRBJ2-7; TRBD2 matches 9 bases. The germline gives CDR1 SGHRS, CDR2 YFSETQ. The CDR3 runs 16 residues. The trim removed 3 bases at V and 4 bases at J, leaving 11 bases unmatched.

In its sample, this clone was seen once. The chain uses TRBV9 and TRBJ2-2, with 12 bases identical to TRBD2. The V gene's germline CDR1 is SGDLS and CDR2 YYNGEE. Trimming took 4 bases from V and 1 from J; bases not matched to a gene: 2. CDR3 length: 16 amino acids. CDR3 DNA: TGTGCCAGCAGCCCGACTAGCGGGGGGAACACCGGGGAGCTGTTTTTT. This translates into CASSPTSGGNTGELFF.